The sequence of this TCR beta chain was determined in a study of cytomegalovirus exposure and HLA in healthy donors. In the PCR, 60 Vbeta and 13 Jbeta primers were used. Data came from immunoSEQ multiplex PCR; TCRdb stores just in-frame clones and leaves some out. Here the sample spans under 200,000 clones, over 70% being singletons. As concerns this clone: Its antigen is still unknown.

The CDR3 is made up of 15 amino acids. Germline V gives CDR1 SEHNR, CDR2 FQNEAQ (reference sequence). Trimming shortened V by 7 bases and J by 8 bases, and 20 bases separated the two germline ends. General observations from the study: Accurate predictions that matched the HLA-A and HLA-B alleles of most subjects were reportedly made from TCR beta sequences.

Donors counted as nominally healthy when sampled, yet unrecorded immune exposures were likely. The source of this sequence is a woman aged 45 to 65 in good health and CMV-seropositive. This chain joins TRBV7-9 and TRBJ1-4; the D gene is possibly TRBD1 (5 bases). What was sequenced was PBMCs. The CDR3 protein is CASKNEGALGEKLFF. The CDR3 DNA reads TGTGCCAGCAAGAACGAAGGGGCTTTGGGGGAAAAACTGTTTTTT. The variable domain in full, completed from reference TRBV7-9 and TRBJ1-4, reads DTGVSQNPRHKITKRGQNVTFRCDPISEHNRLYWYRQTLGQGPEFLTYFQNEAQLEKSRLLSDRFSAERPKGSFSTLEIQRTEQGDSAMYLCASKNEGALGEKLFFGSGTQLSVL.